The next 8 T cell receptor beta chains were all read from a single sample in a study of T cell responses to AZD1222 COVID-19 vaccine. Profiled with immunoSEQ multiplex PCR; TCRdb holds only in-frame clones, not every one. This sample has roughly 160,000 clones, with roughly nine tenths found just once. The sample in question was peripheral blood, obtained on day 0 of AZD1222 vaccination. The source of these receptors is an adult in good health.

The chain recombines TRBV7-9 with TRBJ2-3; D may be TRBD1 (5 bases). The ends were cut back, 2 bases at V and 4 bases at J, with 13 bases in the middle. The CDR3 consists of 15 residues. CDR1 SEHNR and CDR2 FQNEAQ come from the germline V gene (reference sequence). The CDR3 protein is CASSLPLQGADTQYF. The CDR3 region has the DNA TGTGCCAGCAGCTTACCACTCCAAGGGGCAGATACGCAGTATTTT.

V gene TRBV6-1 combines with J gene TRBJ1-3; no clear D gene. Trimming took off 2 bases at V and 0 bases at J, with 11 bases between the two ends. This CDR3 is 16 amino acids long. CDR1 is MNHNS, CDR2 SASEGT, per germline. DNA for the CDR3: TGTGCCAGCAGTGAAACGGGGAGGTACTCTGGAAACACCATATATTTT. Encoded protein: CASSETGRYSGNTIYF.

CDR3 nucleotide sequence: TGTGCCAGCAGTTTAACAGGGGAGTATGGCTACACCTTC. Its protein product is CASSLTGEYGYTF. V usage is TRBV28 and J usage is TRBJ1-2, with 7 bases identical to TRBD1. CDR3 length: 13 residues. Trimming took 2 bases from V and 5 from J; bases not matched to a gene: 2. CDR1 and CDR2 from the germline V gene are MDHEN and SYDVKM.

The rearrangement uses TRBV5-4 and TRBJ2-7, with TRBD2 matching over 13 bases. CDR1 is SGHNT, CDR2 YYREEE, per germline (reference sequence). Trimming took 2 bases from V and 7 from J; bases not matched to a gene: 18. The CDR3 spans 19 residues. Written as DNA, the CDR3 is TGTGCCAGCAGCTTTGAAGTGACTAGCGGGGGGATGTCTATGAGGGAGCAGTACGTC. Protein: CASSFEVTSGGMSMREQYV.

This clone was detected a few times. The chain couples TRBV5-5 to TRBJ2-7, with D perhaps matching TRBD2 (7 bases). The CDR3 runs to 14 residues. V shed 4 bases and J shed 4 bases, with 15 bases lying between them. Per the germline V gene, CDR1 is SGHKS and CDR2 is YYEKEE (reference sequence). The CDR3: CASSPGGRVYEQYF. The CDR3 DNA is TGTGCCAGCAGCCCCGGGGGGCGCGTTTACGAGCAGTACTTC.

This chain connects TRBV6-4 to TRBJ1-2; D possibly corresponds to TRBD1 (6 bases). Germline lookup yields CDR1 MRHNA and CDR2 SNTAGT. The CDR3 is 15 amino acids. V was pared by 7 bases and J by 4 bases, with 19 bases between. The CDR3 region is CASTESPTGRYGYTF. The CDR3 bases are TGTGCCAGCACCGAATCCCCGACAGGACGCTATGGCTACACCTTC.

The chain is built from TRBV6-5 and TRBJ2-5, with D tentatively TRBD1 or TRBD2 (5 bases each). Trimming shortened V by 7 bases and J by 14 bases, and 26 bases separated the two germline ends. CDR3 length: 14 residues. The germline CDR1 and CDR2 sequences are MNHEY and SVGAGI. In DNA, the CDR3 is TGTGCCAGCATCGGGCGAGCCGAATCAGGGAGACTCTACTTC. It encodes CASIGRAESGRLYF.

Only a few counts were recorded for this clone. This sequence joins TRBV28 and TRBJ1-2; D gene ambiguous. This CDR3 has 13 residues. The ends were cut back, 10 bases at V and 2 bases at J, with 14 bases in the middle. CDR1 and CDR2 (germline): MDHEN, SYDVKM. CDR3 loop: CAIVADTNYGYTF. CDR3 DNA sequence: TGTGCCATCGTGGCCGATACAAACTATGGCTACACCTTC.